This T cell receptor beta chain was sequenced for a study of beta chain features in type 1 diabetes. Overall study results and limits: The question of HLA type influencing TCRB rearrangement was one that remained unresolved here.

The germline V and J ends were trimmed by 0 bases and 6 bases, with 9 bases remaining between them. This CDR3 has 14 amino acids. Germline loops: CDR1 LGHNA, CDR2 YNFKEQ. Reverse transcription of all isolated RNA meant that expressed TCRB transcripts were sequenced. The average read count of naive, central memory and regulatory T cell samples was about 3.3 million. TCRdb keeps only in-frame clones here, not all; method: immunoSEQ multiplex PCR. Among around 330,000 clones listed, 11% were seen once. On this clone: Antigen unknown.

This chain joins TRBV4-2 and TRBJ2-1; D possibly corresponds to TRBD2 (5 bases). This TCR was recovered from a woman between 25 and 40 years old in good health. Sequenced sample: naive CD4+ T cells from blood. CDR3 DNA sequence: TGTGCCAGCAGCCAAGATCGTCGGGGCAATGAGCAGTTCTTC. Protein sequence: CASSQDRRGNEQFF.